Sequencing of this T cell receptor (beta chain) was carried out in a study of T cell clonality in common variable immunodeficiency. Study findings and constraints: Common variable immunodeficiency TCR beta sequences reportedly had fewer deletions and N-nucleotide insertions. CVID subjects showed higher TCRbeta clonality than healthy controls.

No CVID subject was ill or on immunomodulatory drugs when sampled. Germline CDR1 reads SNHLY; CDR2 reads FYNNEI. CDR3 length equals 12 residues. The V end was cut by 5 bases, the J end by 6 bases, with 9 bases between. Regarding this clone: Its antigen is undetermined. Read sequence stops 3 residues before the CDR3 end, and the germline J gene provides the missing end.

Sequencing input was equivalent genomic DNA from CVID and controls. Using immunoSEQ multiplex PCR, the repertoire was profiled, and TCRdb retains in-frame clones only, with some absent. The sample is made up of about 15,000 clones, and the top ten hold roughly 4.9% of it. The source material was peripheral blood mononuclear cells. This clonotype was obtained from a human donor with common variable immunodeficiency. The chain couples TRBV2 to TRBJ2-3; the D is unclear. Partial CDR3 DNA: TGTGCCAGCAGTCCGACGCGGGATACG. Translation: CASSPTRDT. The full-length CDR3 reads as CASSPTRDTQYF. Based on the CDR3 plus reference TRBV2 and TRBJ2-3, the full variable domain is EPEVTQTPSHQVTQMGQEVILRCVPISNHLYFYWYRQILGQKVEFLVSFYNNEISEKSEIFDDQFSVERPDGSNFTLKIRSTKLEDSAMYFCASSPTRDTQYFGPGTRLTVL.